This T cell receptor (beta chain) was obtained from a study of blood T cell repertoires in COVID-19. The wider study: Both acute and convalescent COVID-19 samples were obtained from the United States, Italy and Spain. T cells, B-cell-depleted T cells, or PBMCs supplied cDNA or gDNA.

V lost 0 bases, J lost 2 bases, and 2 bases stayed unmatched. The CDR3 length is 15 residues. The germline CDR1 and CDR2 sequences are MNHNY and SVGAGI (reference sequence). In the study's own analysis: Estimated nucleated cell counts came from reference gene primer amplification. Libraries were prepared by immunoSEQ multiplex PCR; TCRdb keeps only in-frame clonotypes and omits some of them. V and J calls and clone size come straight from that table; D and trimming were deduced from the DNA. The data show around 250,000 clones, around 86% seen once. The chain has TRBV6-6 and TRBJ2-5; 8 bases are shared with TRBD2. This TCR came from a man aged 35 to 55 with active or convalescent COVID-19. Specimen: peripheral blood. CDR3 protein: CASSYSLADQETQYF. CDR3 coding DNA: TGTGCCAGCAGTTACTCACTAGCGGATCAAGAGACCCAGTACTTC.